Following are 22 T cell receptor beta chains from one sample sequenced in a study of blood T cell repertoires in COVID-19. Assay: immunoSEQ multiplex PCR; the TCRdb copy retains only in-frame clones and omits some. This table has some 180,000 clones, 65% to 90% appearing once. The sequencing sample was made of peripheral blood. These receptors were collected from a human donor in a cohort sampled during active COVID-19.

The chain recombines TRBV7-9 with TRBJ1-4, with D possibly TRBD1 on 5 matching bases. Germline CDR1 is SEHNR and CDR2 is FQNEAQ (reference sequence). The CDR3 has 16 residues. Trimming shortened V by 5 bases and J by 7 bases, and 20 bases separated the two germline ends. The CDR3 DNA reads as TGTGCCAGCAGCCACCGGACCGGGGGGTATAGTGAAAAACTGTTTTTT. This gives the protein CASSHRTGGYSEKLFF.

The V gene is TRBV27, the J gene TRBJ2-3; TRBD2 matches 7 bases. V gave up 6 bases and J gave up 5 bases; unmatched junction bases: 2. CDR1 and CDR2 from the germline V gene are MNHEY and SMNVEV (reference sequence). The CDR3 totals 12 residues. CDR3: CASRTGGDTQYF. CDR3 in DNA: TGTGCCAGCAGGACGGGAGGAGATACGCAGTATTTT.

The V and J genes are TRBV7-2 and TRBJ1-1, with a possible D match to TRBD1 (5 bases). This CDR3 comprises 16 residues. The V and J ends lost 1 base and 0 bases respectively, with 12 bases between them. Germline V CDR1 and CDR2: SGHTA, FQGNSA. CDR3 in amino acids: CASSLGRGRLNTEAFF. CDR3 coding DNA: TGTGCCAGCAGCTTAGGTAGGGGCAGGTTGAACACTGAAGCTTTCTTT.

The chain employs TRBV7-8 and TRBJ2-1, with 10 bases aligning to TRBD1. CDR1 SGHVS and CDR2 FQNEAQ come from the germline V gene. CDR3 length: 17 amino acids. Losses at the gene ends were 1 base for V and 2 bases for J; bases not matched to a gene: 5. For the CDR3, the DNA is TGTGCCAGCAGCTTAGAGGAAGGACAGGGGGCCTACAATGAGCAGTTCTTC. Protein sequence: CASSLEEGQGAYNEQFF.

The chain links TRBV9 to TRBJ2-1; 7 bases are shared with TRBD1. Unmatched junction bases numbered 9, after V lost 2 bases and J lost 4 bases. In germline, CDR1 is SGDLS, CDR2 YYNGEE. The CDR3 covers 16 residues. CDR3 sequence (DNA): TGTGCCAGCAGCGTTGAAGCCGGGACAGCTTACAATGAGCAGTTCTTC. This sequence encodes CASSVEAGTAYNEQFF. Drawing the rest from reference TRBV9 and TRBJ2-1, the complete variable domain is DSGVTQTPKHLITATGQRVTLRCSPRSGDLSVYWYQQSLDQGLQFLIQYYNGEERAKGNILERFSAQQFPDLHSELNLSSLELGDSALYFCASSVEAGTAYNEQFFGPGTRLTVL.

This chain connects TRBV28 to TRBJ2-1; 10 bases are shared with TRBD2. The CDR3 runs to 15 residues. Looked up from germline, CDR1 is MDHEN and CDR2 is SYDVKM. The junction had 3 bases not matched to a gene; V was cut back by 5 bases and J by 2 bases. The CDR3 spells CASSMTSGPYNEQFF. The DNA for the CDR3 is TGTGCCAGCAGTATGACTAGCGGGCCCTACAATGAGCAGTTCTTC.

This clone was observed once. For the CDR3, the DNA is TGTGCCACCAAAATCGATCTAGCGGGAGTCTACGAGCAGTACTTC. As protein: CATKIDLAGVYEQYF. The rearrangement joins TRBV15 to TRBJ2-7; 10 nucleotides agree with TRBD2. In germline, CDR1 is LNHNV, CDR2 YYDKDF (reference sequence). The CDR3 runs to 15 residues. V lost 7 bases to trimming and J lost 3 bases; unmatched junction nucleotides: 9.

The rearrangement links TRBV6-4 to TRBJ2-1; 8 bases are shared with TRBD2. Germline CDR1 MRHNA, CDR2 SNTAGT. The trim removed 5 bases at V and 3 bases at J, leaving 0 bases unmatched. This CDR3 region has 13 residues. The chain's CDR3 is CASSSGSYNEQFF. In nucleotides, the CDR3 is TGTGCCAGCAGTAGCGGGAGCTACAATGAGCAGTTCTTC.

The chain joins TRBV9 to TRBJ1-1; TRBD1 agrees at 9 bases. The V segment lost 4 bases and the J segment 6 bases; nucleotides outside the gene matches: 10. The CDR3 consists of 15 residues. Per the germline V gene, CDR1 is SGDLS and CDR2 is YYNGEE. CDR3 region: CASSTRTGGIAEAFF. The CDR3 DNA follows: TGTGCCAGCAGCACTCGCACAGGGGGCATCGCTGAAGCTTTCTTT.

The chain uses TRBV28 and TRBJ2-7, with a weak D call TRBD2 (6 bases). Deletions cut 3 bases from V and 2 bases from J, with 11 bases between. CDR1 and CDR2 from the germline V gene are MDHEN and SYDVKM. This CDR3 contains 14 residues. DNA of the CDR3: TGTGCCAGCAGTTTGGGAGGAGGAGCCTACGAGCAGTACTTC. This encodes CASSLGGGAYEQYF.

The chain uses TRBV12-3 or TRBV12-4 and TRBJ2-7; 7 positions match TRBD1. The ends lost 5 bases at V and 6 bases at J; junction bases unmatched: 7. This CDR3 contains 13 residues. The CDR3 loop reads CASSIGDSVEQYF. CDR3 coding DNA: TGTGCCAGCAGTATAGGGGACAGTGTCGAGCAGTACTTC.

This clone was picked up a small number of times. V gene TRBV11-2 combines with J gene TRBJ2-7; 7 bases line up with TRBD1. Germline CDR1 is SGHAT and CDR2 is FQNNGV. V gave up 5 bases and J gave up 2 bases; unmatched junction bases: 9. The CDR3 runs 15 residues. CDR3 in amino acids: CASSPRDSPTYEQYF. In DNA, the CDR3 is TGTGCCAGCAGCCCTCGGGACAGCCCGACCTACGAGCAGTACTTC. Complete variable domain (other parts from reference TRBV11-2 and TRBJ2-7): EAGVAQSPRYKIIEKRQSVAFWCNPISGHATLYWYQQILGQGPKLLIQFQNNGVVDDSQLPKDRFSAERLKGVDSTLKIQPAKLEDSAVYLCASSPRDSPTYEQYFGPGTRLTVT.

This sequence joins TRBV6-5 and TRBJ1-2, with a possible D match to TRBD1 (6 bases). Germline-derived CDR1 and CDR2 are MNHEY and SVGAGI. The germline V and J ends were trimmed by 6 bases and 6 bases, with 17 bases remaining between them. This CDR3 region has 14 residues. The CDR3 region has the DNA TGTGCCAGCAGAACAGGGCTCGGATTCGATGGCTACACCTTC. As protein: CASRTGLGFDGYTF.

This clone has a single count. This chain connects TRBV2 to TRBJ2-7; D is undetermined. This CDR3 spans 14 amino acids. Germline loops: CDR1 SNHLY, CDR2 FYNNEI. With 4 bases removed from V and 6 bases from J, the gap between germline ends came to 16 bases. CDR3 coding DNA: TGTGCCAGCAGTGTTTCCCCCAACGGTTCCGAGCAGTACTTC. Encoded protein: CASSVSPNGSEQYF.

This chain connects TRBV7-9 to TRBJ1-4; 11 nucleotides line up with TRBD1. CDR3 length: 15 amino acids. CDR1 is SEHNR and CDR2 is FQNEAQ in the germline V gene (reference sequence). With 5 bases clipped from V and 6 bases from J, the junction kept 5 bases outside the gene matches. The CDR3 DNA reads as TGTGCCAGCAGCCCATGGACAGGGGGCGATGAAAAACTGTTTTTT. Its protein product is CASSPWTGGDEKLFF. Full variable domain (outside the CDR3, taken from reference TRBV7-9 and TRBJ1-4): DTGVSQNPRHKITKRGQNVTFRCDPISEHNRLYWYRQTLGQGPEFLTYFQNEAQLEKSRLLSDRFSAERPKGSFSTLEIQRTEQGDSAMYLCASSPWTGGDEKLFFGSGTQLSVL.

The chain combines TRBV6-5 with TRBJ1-3; no clear D gene. The CDR3 is 13 residues long. V dropped 6 bases and J dropped 4 bases, with 10 bases sitting between them. The germline V gene encodes CDR1 MNHEY and CDR2 SVGAGI. The CDR3 is CASSPFGGNTIYF. The CDR3 DNA sequence: TGTGCCAGCAGCCCCTTCGGGGGAAACACCATATATTTT.

The chain employs TRBV5-5 and TRBJ1-3; 7 bases are a match to TRBD1. Trimming cost V 10 bases and J 2 bases; bases outside gene matches: 18. The germline V gene encodes CDR1 SGHKS and CDR2 YYEKEE (reference sequence). The CDR3 spans 17 residues. The CDR3 DNA follows: TGTGCCTCTACTAGCCGAATATCCGGGACAGCTGGAAACACCATATATTTT. Its protein is CASTSRISGTAGNTIYF.

The V and J genes are TRBV10-2 and TRBJ2-7, with TRBD2 matching over 10 bases. The germline gives CDR1 WSHSY, CDR2 SAAADI. V was pared by 1 base and J by 3 bases, with 3 bases of the junction left unmatched. The CDR3 covers 15 residues. This CDR3 reads CASSEWASGSYEQYF. CDR3 coding DNA: TGCGCCAGCAGTGAGTGGGCTAGCGGGAGCTACGAGCAGTACTTC.

CDR3 nucleotide sequence: TGTGCCAGCAGCCAAGATTTAAGCGAGTACGAGCAGTACTTC. Translated, it gives CASSQDLSEYEQYF. This chain links TRBV4-2 with TRBJ2-7; D gene unclear. Germline values: CDR1 LGHNA, CDR2 YNFKEQ. The germline V and J ends were trimmed by 0 bases and 4 bases, with 10 bases remaining between them. This CDR3 has 14 residues.

The chain uses TRBV24-1 and TRBJ2-1; the match to TRBD2 covers 8 bases. The V segment lost 2 bases and the J segment 0 bases; nucleotides outside the gene matches: 8. In germline, CDR1 is KGHDR, CDR2 SFDVKD. CDR3 length: 18 residues. This chain's CDR3 is CATSDSGLVVSSYNEQFF. Written as DNA, the CDR3 is TGTGCCACCAGTGATTCGGGACTAGTAGTGTCCTCCTACAATGAGCAGTTCTTC.

This rearrangement joins TRBV2 to TRBJ2-1; weak D call: TRBD2 (5 bases). CDR3 length equals 15 residues. V was pared by 4 bases and J by 7 bases, with 17 bases between. Looked up from germline, CDR1 is SNHLY and CDR2 is FYNNEI. This CDR3 reads CASSVRVFGNNEQFF. CDR3 in DNA: TGTGCCAGCAGTGTGCGGGTGTTTGGGAATAATGAGCAGTTCTTC. The whole variable domain, remainder taken from reference TRBV2 and TRBJ2-1, is EPEVTQTPSHQVTQMGQEVILRCVPISNHLYFYWYRQILGQKVEFLVSFYNNEISEKSEIFDDQFSVERPDGSNFTLKIRSTKLEDSAMYFCASSVRVFGNNEQFFGPGTRLTVL.

There are a few counts of this clone. The V call is TRBV7-9, the J call TRBJ2-3; 7 nucleotides agree with TRBD2. The CDR3 totals 15 residues. The germline CDR1 and CDR2 sequences are SEHNR and FQNEAQ (reference sequence). J gave up 6 bases and V 0 bases, and 6 bases lay outside the gene matches. Here the CDR3 DNA reads TGTGCCAGCAGCTTAGCGGGCAGCGGGATCGATACGCAGTATTTT. Its translation: CASSLAGSGIDTQYF.